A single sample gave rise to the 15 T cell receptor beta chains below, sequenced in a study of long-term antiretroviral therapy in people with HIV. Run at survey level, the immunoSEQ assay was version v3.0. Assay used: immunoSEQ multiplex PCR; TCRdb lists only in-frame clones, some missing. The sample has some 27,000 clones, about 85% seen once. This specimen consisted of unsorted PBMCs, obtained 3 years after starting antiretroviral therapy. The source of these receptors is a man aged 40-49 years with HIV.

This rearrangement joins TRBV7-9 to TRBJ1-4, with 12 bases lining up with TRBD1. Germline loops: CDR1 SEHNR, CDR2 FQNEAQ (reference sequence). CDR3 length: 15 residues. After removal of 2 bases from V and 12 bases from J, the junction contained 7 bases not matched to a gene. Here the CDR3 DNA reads TGTGCCAGCAGCTTAACCGGGACAGGGGGCGAAGAACTGTTTTTT. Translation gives CASSLTGTGGEELFF.

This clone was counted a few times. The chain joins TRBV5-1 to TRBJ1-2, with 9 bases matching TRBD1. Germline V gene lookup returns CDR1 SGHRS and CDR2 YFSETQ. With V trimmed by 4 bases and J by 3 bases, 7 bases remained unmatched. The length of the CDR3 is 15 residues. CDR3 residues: CASSPTGGLDYGYTF. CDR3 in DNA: TGCGCCAGCAGCCCCACAGGGGGCCTAGACTATGGCTACACCTTC.

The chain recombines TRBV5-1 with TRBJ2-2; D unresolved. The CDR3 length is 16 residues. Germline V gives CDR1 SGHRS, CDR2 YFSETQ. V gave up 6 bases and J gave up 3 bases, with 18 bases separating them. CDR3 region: CASKSVSGADTGELFF. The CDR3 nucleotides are TGCGCCAGCAAATCGGTGTCGGGCGCCGACACCGGGGAGCTGTTTTTT.

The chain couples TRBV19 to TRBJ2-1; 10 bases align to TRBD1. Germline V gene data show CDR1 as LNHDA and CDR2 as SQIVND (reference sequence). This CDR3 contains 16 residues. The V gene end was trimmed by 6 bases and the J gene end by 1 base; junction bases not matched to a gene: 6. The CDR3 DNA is TGTGCCAGTAGCTACGGGACAGGGGAGTCCTACAATGAGCAGTTCTTC. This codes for CASSYGTGESYNEQFF.

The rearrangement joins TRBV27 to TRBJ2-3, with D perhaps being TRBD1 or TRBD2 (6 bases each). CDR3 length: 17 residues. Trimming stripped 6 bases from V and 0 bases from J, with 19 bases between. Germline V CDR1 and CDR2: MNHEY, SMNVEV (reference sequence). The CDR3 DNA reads TGTGCCAGCAGCCCAGGCGACGAGGGGGGTAGCACAGATACGCAGTATTTT. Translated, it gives CASSPGDEGGSTDTQYF.

CDR3 sequence (DNA): TGTGCCAGCAGTTACCGGACAGGGGGCGACTATGGCTACACCTTC. This translates into CASSYRTGGDYGYTF. The chain has TRBV6-5 and TRBJ1-2; 11 nucleotides match TRBD1. The CDR3 has 15 amino acids. V lost 2 bases, J lost 3 bases, and 2 bases stayed unmatched. Germline lookup yields CDR1 MNHEY and CDR2 SVGAGI.

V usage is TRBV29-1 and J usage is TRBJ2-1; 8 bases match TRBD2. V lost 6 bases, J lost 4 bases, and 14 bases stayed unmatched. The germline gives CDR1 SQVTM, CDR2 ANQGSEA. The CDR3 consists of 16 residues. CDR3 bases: TGCAGCGTCGTAACCTCCGGGACTAGTGGTTACAATGAGCAGTTCTTC. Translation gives CSVVTSGTSGYNEQFF.

DNA for the CDR3: TGCAGCGTTGAAATGGGAACAGGGGGTAGCGGCTACACCTTC. As protein: CSVEMGTGGSGYTF. This chain links TRBV29-1 with TRBJ1-2, with TRBD1 identical over 8 bases. Losses at the gene ends were 2 bases for V and 8 bases for J; bases not matched to a gene: 10. The CDR3 is made up of 14 amino acids. Germline V gives CDR1 SQVTM, CDR2 ANQGSEA.

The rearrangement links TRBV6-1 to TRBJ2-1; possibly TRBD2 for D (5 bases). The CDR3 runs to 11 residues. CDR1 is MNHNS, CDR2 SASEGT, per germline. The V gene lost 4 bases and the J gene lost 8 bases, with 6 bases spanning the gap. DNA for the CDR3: TGTGCCAGCAGTGGGCGGGATGAGCAGTTCTTC. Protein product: CASSGRDEQFF.

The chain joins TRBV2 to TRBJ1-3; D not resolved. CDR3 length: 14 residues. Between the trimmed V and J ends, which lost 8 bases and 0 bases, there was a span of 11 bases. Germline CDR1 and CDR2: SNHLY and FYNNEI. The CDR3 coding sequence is TGTGCCAGCCCGGCGGCCGACTCTGGAAACACCATATATTTT. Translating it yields CASPAADSGNTIYF.

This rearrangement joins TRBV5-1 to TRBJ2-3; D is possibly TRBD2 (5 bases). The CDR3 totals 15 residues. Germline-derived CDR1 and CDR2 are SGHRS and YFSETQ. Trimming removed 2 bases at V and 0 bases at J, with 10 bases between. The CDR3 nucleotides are TGCGCCAGCAGCTTAGCGGCACCTAGCACAGATACGCAGTATTTT. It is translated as CASSLAAPSTDTQYF.

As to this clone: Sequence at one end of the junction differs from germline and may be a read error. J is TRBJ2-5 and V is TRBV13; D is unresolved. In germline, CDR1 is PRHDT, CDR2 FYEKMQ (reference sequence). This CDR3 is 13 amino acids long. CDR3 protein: CASSLEDQETQYF. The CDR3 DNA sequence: TGTGCCAGCAGCTTAGAGGACCAGGAGACCCAGTACTTC. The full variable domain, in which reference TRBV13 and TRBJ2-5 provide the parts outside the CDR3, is AAGVIQSPRHLIKEKRETATLKCYPIPRHDTVYWYQQGPGQDPQFLISFYEKMQSDKGSIPDRFSAQQFSDYHSELNMSSLELGDSALYFCASSLEDQETQYFGPGTRLLVL.

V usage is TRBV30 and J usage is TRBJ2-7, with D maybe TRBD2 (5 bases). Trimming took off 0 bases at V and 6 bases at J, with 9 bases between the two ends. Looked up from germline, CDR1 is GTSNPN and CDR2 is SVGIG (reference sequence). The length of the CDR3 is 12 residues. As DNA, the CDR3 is TGTGCCTGGAGTGTACACCGGGGCGAGCAGTACTTC. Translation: CAWSVHRGEQYF.

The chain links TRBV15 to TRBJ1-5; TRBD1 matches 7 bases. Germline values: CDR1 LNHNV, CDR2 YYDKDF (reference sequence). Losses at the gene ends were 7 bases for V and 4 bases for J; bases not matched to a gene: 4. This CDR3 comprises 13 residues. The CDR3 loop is CATTRQGNQPQHF. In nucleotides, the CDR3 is TGTGCCACCACAAGACAGGGAAATCAGCCCCAGCATTTT.

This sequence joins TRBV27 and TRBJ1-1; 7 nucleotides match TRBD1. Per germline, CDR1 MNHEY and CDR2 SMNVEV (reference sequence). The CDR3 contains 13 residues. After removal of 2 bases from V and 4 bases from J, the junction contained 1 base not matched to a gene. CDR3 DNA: TGTGCCAGCAGTTTAGCAGGGGGCACTGAAGCTTTCTTT. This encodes CASSLAGGTEAFF.